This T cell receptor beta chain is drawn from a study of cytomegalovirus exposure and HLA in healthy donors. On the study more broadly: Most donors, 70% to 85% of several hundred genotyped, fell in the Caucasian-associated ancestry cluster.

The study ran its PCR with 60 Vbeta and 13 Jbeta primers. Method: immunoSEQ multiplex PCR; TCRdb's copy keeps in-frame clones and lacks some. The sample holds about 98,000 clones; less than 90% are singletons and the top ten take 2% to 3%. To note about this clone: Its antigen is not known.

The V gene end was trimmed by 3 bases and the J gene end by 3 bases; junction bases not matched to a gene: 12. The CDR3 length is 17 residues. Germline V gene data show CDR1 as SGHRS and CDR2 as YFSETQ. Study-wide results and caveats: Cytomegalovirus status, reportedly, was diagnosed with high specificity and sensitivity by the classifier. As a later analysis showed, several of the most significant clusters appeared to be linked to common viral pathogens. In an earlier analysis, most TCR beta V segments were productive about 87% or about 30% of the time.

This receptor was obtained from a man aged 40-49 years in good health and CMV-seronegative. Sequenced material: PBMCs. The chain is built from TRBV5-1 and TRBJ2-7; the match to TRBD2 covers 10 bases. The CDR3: CASSSKVGASGGYEQYF. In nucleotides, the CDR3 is TGCGCCAGCAGCTCGAAGGTCGGGGCTAGCGGGGGCTACGAGCAGTACTTC.